This T cell receptor (beta chain) was identified in a study of identical twins. The study, taken as a whole, reports: Memory repertoires showed no such pattern, whereas abundant cord blood beta clonotypes carried fewer insertions. Diverse VJ usage suggested most zero-insertion clonotypes were not invariant T cells. Models underpredicted monozygotic twin sharing of out-of-frame TCR alpha.

As concerns this clonotype: The target antigen is unknown.

The CDR3 has 14 amino acids. V shed 4 bases and J shed 2 bases, with 12 bases lying between them. CDR1 and CDR2 (germline): LGHNA, YSLEER. A universal primer site came from template switching; cDNA carried unique molecular identifiers. MiXCR, applied by TCRdb to the 5' RACE reads, yields one record per CDR3 protein. The sample consists of some 240,000 distinct CDR3 sequences, about 8.9% of them appearing once. The same data also went into a second study, on yellow fever vaccine responses in identical twins.

The sequence came from a woman aged 18-35 years in good health. The chain recombines TRBV4-3 with TRBJ2-7, with a possible D match to TRBD2 (7 bases). The material sequenced was CD8+ T cells sorted from blood. CDR3 nucleotides: TGCGCCAGCAGCCCTTCCGGGGGGCCCTACGAGCAGTACTTC. Amino acid sequence: CASSPSGGPYEQYF.